This T cell receptor (beta chain) was profiled in a study of blood T cell repertoires in COVID-19. Overall study: Spain, Italy and the United States supplied samples that represented acute and convalescent COVID-19. Sample material is recorded as cDNA or gDNA derived from T cells, B-cell-depleted T cells, or PBMCs.

Looked up from germline, CDR1 is MNHEY and CDR2 is SVGAGI. V gave up 6 bases and J gave up 4 bases, with 15 bases separating them. The CDR3 is made up of 14 amino acids. Authors' analysis steps: For nucleated cells, counts were estimated from reference gene primer amplification. The table came from immunoSEQ multiplex PCR; TCRdb's copy has only in-frame clones and leaves some out. V and J calls and clone size are as listed in that table; D and trimming were resolved from the DNA. This sample carries some 200,000 clones, more than 65% of them seen once, and the ten largest clones take 2% to 2.5%. This clone occurred a few times.

The TCR comes from a woman in her fifties or sixties with acute or convalescent COVID-19. Material for sequencing was peripheral blood. The chain recombines TRBV6-5 with TRBJ1-1; D may be TRBD1 (5 bases). CDR3 sequence (DNA): TGTGCCAGCAGCTTGACAGCCCTGGGCACTGAAGCTTTCTTT. It translates to CASSLTALGTEAFF.